These T cell receptor beta chains were read from a single sample in a study of OX40 agonist ivuxolimab in advanced cancers. This table comes from immunoSEQ multiplex PCR, and its TCRdb copy is limited to in-frame clones, with some not included. The sample lists tens of thousands of clones; about nine tenths were seen once. The starting material was CD4+ or CD8+ T cells sorted from blood, obtained in a trial of the OX40 agonist ivuxolimab. The receptors originated from an adult with an advanced solid tumor such as melanoma, head and neck, liver or kidney cancer. Each CDR3 is given with its conserved first and last residue. The D gene is left open where the match is weak. Size is omitted from some rows. Given values are once, few, many or a class for expanded clones.

clone size: NA; D gene: NA; J gene: TRBJ2-7; V gene: TRBV4-3; CDR3 DNA: TGCGCCAGCAGCCAAGACCAGGATAGCGAGACCTACGAGCAGTACTTC; CDR3 protein: CASSQDQDSETYEQYF
clone size: NA; D gene: TRBD1; J gene: TRBJ1-1; V gene: TRBV29-1; CDR3 DNA: TGCAGCGTTGAAACCCGACAGGGTGCCACTGAAGCTTTCTTT; CDR3 protein: CSVETRQGATEAFF
clone size: NA; D gene: NA; J gene: TRBJ2-7; V gene: TRBV5-1; CDR3 DNA: TGCGCCAGCAGCTCGGGTCTGCACGCCTACGAGCAGTACTTC; CDR3 protein: CASSSGLHAYEQYF
clone size: NA; D gene: NA; J gene: TRBJ2-7; V gene: TRBV19; CDR3 DNA: TGTGCCAGTAGTGGAGGGGCAGGAAACGAGCAGTACTTC; CDR3 protein: CASSGGAGNEQYF
clone size: NA; D gene: TRBD1; J gene: TRBJ1-1; V gene: TRBV5-6; CDR3 DNA: TGTGCCAGCAGCTTGGAAGGGGGCAAGATGAAAACTGAAGCTTTCTTT; CDR3 protein: CASSLEGGKMKTEAFF
clone size: NA; D gene: NA; J gene: TRBJ2-5; V gene: TRBV5-1; CDR3 DNA: TGCGCCAGCAGCTTGGGGGGCCTGACCCGGGAGACCCAGTACTTC; CDR3 protein: CASSLGGLTRETQYF
clone size: NA; D gene: TRBD1; J gene: TRBJ2-7; V gene: TRBV11-1; CDR3 DNA: TGTGCCAGCAGTTTGGACAGGGGTCACGAGCAGTACTTC; CDR3 protein: CASSLDRGHEQYF
clone size: once; D gene: NA; J gene: TRBJ1-1; V gene: TRBV18; CDR3 DNA: TGTGCCAGCTCACCCAAACAGTCGAACACTGAAGCTTTCTTT; CDR3 protein: CASSPKQSNTEAFF
clone size: NA; D gene: NA; J gene: TRBJ1-2; V gene: TRBV28; CDR3 DNA: TGTGCCAGCAGTTTACTTTTCTATGGCTACACCTTC; CDR3 protein: CASSLLFYGYTF
clone size: NA; D gene: NA; J gene: TRBJ2-5; V gene: TRBV2; CDR3 DNA: TGTGCCAGCAGTGAAGCAGGGGGGGGCCAGACCCAGTACTTC; CDR3 protein: CASSEAGGGQTQYF
clone size: NA; D gene: NA; J gene: TRBJ2-1; V gene: TRBV5-1; CDR3 DNA: TGCGCCAGCAGTAATGTGGGCATCACCTACAATGAGCAGTTCTTC; CDR3 protein: CASSNVGITYNEQFF
clone size: NA; D gene: NA; J gene: TRBJ1-1; V gene: TRBV5-4; CDR3 DNA: TGTGCCAGCAGCTTGAATCCAGTCATGAACACTGAAGCTTTCTTT; CDR3 protein: CASSLNPVMNTEAFF
clone size: NA; D gene: TRBD1; J gene: TRBJ2-5; V gene: TRBV19; CDR3 DNA: TGTGCCAGTAGTCTCAAAGGGGGCGCAGAGACCCAGTACTTC; CDR3 protein: CASSLKGGAETQYF
clone size: once; D gene: NA; J gene: TRBJ1-1; V gene: TRBV11-3; CDR3 DNA: TGTGCCAGCAGCTTAGGGGATGACATGAACACTGAAGCTTTCTTT; CDR3 protein: CASSLGDDMNTEAFF
clone size: few; D gene: TRBD2; J gene: TRBJ2-3; V gene: TRBV28; CDR3 DNA: TGTGCCAGCAGTATCCCTAGCGGGCTCACAGATACGCAGTATTTT; CDR3 protein: CASSIPSGLTDTQYF
clone size: few; D gene: TRBD1; J gene: TRBJ1-4; V gene: TRBV7-9; CDR3 DNA: TGTGCCAGCAGCCCCGGGAGACAGGGAGGCGAAAAACTGTTTTTT; CDR3 protein: CASSPGRQGGEKLFF
clone size: NA; D gene: NA; J gene: TRBJ2-3; V gene: TRBV5-6; CDR3 DNA: TGTGCCAGCAGGGCGAGGGGCTTCACAGATACGCAGTATTTT; CDR3 protein: CASRARGFTDTQYF
clone size: NA; D gene: NA; J gene: TRBJ1-6; V gene: TRBV11-2; CDR3 DNA: TGTGCCAGCAGCTTCATGGGGGACATTTCACCCCTCCACTTT; CDR3 protein: CASSFMGDISPLHF
clone size: NA; D gene: NA; J gene: TRBJ1-3; V gene: TRBV2; CDR3 DNA: TGTGCCAGCAGTCGGCCGGGGGGAAACACCATATATTTT; CDR3 protein: CASSRPGGNTIYF
clone size: NA; D gene: NA; J gene: TRBJ2-5; V gene: TRBV7-9; CDR3 DNA: TGTGCCAGCAGCCGTACTAGGTCTGGAGAGACCCAGTACTTC; CDR3 protein: CASSRTRSGETQYF
clone size: NA; D gene: TRBD1; J gene: TRBJ2-7; V gene: TRBV27; CDR3 DNA: TGTGCCAGCAGACACGCCATGGTCCGGGACAGGGGAGAGAAAGAGCAGTACTTC; CDR3 protein: CASRHAMVRDRGEKEQYF
clone size: NA; D gene: NA; J gene: TRBJ1-3; V gene: TRBV7-2; CDR3 DNA: TGTGCCAGCAGCTTAGTTACGGCGGGCGGAAACACCATATATTTT; CDR3 protein: CASSLVTAGGNTIYF
clone size: NA; D gene: NA; J gene: TRBJ1-2; V gene: TRBV29-1; CDR3 DNA: TGCAGCGTTCTAACTAACTATGGCTACACCTTC; CDR3 protein: CSVLTNYGYTF
clone size: once; D gene: NA; J gene: TRBJ2-7; V gene: TRBV28; CDR3 DNA: TGTGCCAGCAGTCCCTCCCGAGGGAACTCCTACGAGCAGTACTTC; CDR3 protein: CASSPSRGNSYEQYF
clone size: once; D gene: NA; J gene: TRBJ1-4; V gene: TRBV12-1; CDR3 DNA: TGTGCCAGCAGACCCGGGACAGGGTATGAAAAACTGTTTTTT; CDR3 protein: CASRPGTGYEKLFF
clone size: NA; D gene: NA; J gene: TRBJ2-7; V gene: TRBV28; CDR3 DNA: TGTGCCAGCAGTCCGTCCCCCTCGACAGGATCCTACGAGCAGTACTTC; CDR3 protein: CASSPSPSTGSYEQYF
clone size: NA; D gene: TRBD1; J gene: TRBJ2-3; V gene: TRBV7-2; CDR3 DNA: TGTGCCAGCAGCCTGACTAAGACAGGGGGCACAGATACGCAGTATTTT; CDR3 protein: CASSLTKTGGTDTQYF
clone size: NA; D gene: NA; J gene: TRBJ2-7; V gene: TRBV13; CDR3 DNA: TGTGCCAGCAGCTTAGGCTACGAGCAGTACTTC; CDR3 protein: CASSLGYEQYF
clone size: NA; D gene: NA; J gene: TRBJ1-1; V gene: TRBV5-5; CDR3 DNA: TGTGCCAGCAGCTTGGGGACAGCGAACACTGAAGCTTTCTTT; CDR3 protein: CASSLGTANTEAFF